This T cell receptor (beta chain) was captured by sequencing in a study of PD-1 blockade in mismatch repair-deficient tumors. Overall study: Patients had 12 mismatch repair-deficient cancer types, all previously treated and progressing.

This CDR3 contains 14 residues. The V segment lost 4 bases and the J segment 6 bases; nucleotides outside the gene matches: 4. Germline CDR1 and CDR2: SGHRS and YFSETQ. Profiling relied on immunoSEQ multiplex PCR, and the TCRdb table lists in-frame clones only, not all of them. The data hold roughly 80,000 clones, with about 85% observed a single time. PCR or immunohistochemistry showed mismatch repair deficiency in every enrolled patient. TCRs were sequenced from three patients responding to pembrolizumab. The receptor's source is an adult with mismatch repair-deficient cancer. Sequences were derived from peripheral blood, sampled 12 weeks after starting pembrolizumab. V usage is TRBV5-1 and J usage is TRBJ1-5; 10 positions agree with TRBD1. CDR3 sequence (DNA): TGCGCCAGCAGCCCGACAGGGGGCGGTCAGCCCCAGCATTTT. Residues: CASSPTGGGQPQHF.